The next 10 T cell receptor beta chains were all read from a single sample in a study of blood T cell repertoires in COVID-19. Clones were read by immunoSEQ multiplex PCR, and TCRdb kept only the in-frame ones, dropping some. Of 160,000 or so clones in the sample, about 85% are singletons; the top ten hold 5.4%. The sample comprised peripheral blood. The origin of the receptors is a woman aged 50 to 60 with COVID-19, enrolled during active disease.

This clone came up once. The chain is built from TRBV10-3 and TRBJ1-5; 7 bases align to TRBD1. Trimming removed 6 bases from V and 3 bases from J; junction bases left unmatched: 5. The CDR3 has 14 amino acids. The germline CDR1 and CDR2 sequences are ENHRY and SYGVKD. The CDR3 spells CAIRATGDNQPQHF. In nucleotides, the CDR3 is TGTGCCATCAGAGCTACAGGGGACAATCAGCCCCAGCATTTT.

The chain uses TRBV10-2 and TRBJ2-4, with unresolved D. The CDR3 runs 13 residues. Germline V gene sequence: CDR1 WSHSY, CDR2 SAAADI. The V end lost 0 bases, the J end lost 3 bases, and 3 bases lay between the germline ends. The CDR3 nucleotides read TGCGCCAGCAGTGAGTCCAGCAAAAACATTCAGTACTTC. Translation: CASSESSKNIQYF.

V usage is TRBV30 and J usage is TRBJ1-1; D is unresolved. The length of the CDR3 is 13 residues. V was shortened by 0 bases and J by 5 bases, with 10 bases between the two germline ends. Germline values: CDR1 GTSNPN, CDR2 SVGIG (reference sequence). CDR3 residues: CAWSVQVPTEAFF. The CDR3 coding sequence is TGTGCCTGGAGTGTACAAGTACCTACTGAAGCTTTCTTT.

The V and J genes are TRBV5-6 and TRBJ2-3; D call uncertain. CDR1 and CDR2 from the germline V gene are SGHDT and YYEEEE. The CDR3 runs 15 residues. The ends were cut back, 0 bases at V and 2 bases at J, with 10 bases in the middle. CDR3 in amino acids: CASSLGAPITDTQYF. The CDR3 nucleotides are TGTGCCAGCAGCTTGGGAGCCCCTATCACAGATACGCAGTATTTT.

This clone was detected only a few times. The chain combines TRBV4-2 with TRBJ2-5; 10 bases fit TRBD2. Germline loops: CDR1 LGHNA, CDR2 YNFKEQ. V was clipped by 0 bases and J by 5 bases; unmatched bases: 9. The CDR3 is 17 residues long. Here the CDR3 DNA reads TGTGCCAGCAGCCAAGATCCCTCTACTAGCGGGGTGGAGACCCAGTACTTC. It is translated as CASSQDPSTSGVETQYF.

The CDR3 here is CASGVTLSGNTIYF. The CDR3 DNA reads as TGTGCCAGCGGAGTTACTCTCTCTGGAAACACCATATATTTT. The chain links TRBV9 to TRBJ1-3; D ambiguous. The V gene's germline CDR1 is SGDLS and CDR2 YYNGEE. The CDR3 runs 14 residues. The ends were cut back, 7 bases at V and 0 bases at J, with 11 bases in the middle.

V is TRBV3-1 (or the pseudogene TRBV3-2) and J is TRBJ2-2; 9 positions match TRBD2. There are 15 residues in the CDR3. Germline V lookup: CDR1 LGHDT, CDR2 YNNKEL (reference sequence). Germline trimming cut 4 bases from V and 7 bases from J; bases unmatched to any gene: 7. The CDR3 DNA sequence: TGTGCCAGCAGCCCGCTCAGACTAGCGGACGGGGAGCTGTTTTTT. Translating gives CASSPLRLADGELFF.

The chain is built from TRBV9 and TRBJ2-3, with 9 bases fitting TRBD1. The V gene's germline CDR1 is SGDLS and CDR2 YYNGEE. The CDR3 loop spans 16 amino acids. V shed 2 bases, J shed 3 bases, and the junction held 7 bases outside the gene matches. The CDR3, as DNA: TGTGCCAGCAGCGTGTGGACAGGGGTGGTTACAGATACGCAGTATTTT. Its protein product is CASSVWTGVVTDTQYF.

This sequence joins TRBV18 and TRBJ1-3; D remains ambiguous. Deletions cut 3 bases from V and 3 bases from J, with 12 bases between. Germline assignment: CDR1 KGHSH and CDR2 LQKENI. This CDR3 region has 15 residues. DNA for the CDR3: TGTGCCAGCTCACCCCTGGGAGGGTTTGGAAACACCATATATTTT. It yields the protein CASSPLGGFGNTIYF. Full variable domain (remainder filled in from reference TRBV18 and TRBJ1-3): NAGVMQNPRHLVRRRGQEARLRCSPMKGHSHVYWYRQLPEEGLKFMVYLQKENIIDESGMPKERFSAEFPKEGPSILRIQQVVRGDSAAYFCASSPLGGFGNTIYFGEGSWLTVV.

The CDR3 sequence is CATSPRTGLSYNSPLHF. The DNA for the CDR3 is TGTGCCACCAGCCCCCGGACAGGGCTCTCCTATAATTCACCCCTCCACTTT. The chain couples TRBV15 to TRBJ1-6; 8 nucleotides match TRBD1. The length of the CDR3 is 17 residues. With 5 bases clipped from V and 0 bases from J, the junction kept 6 bases outside the gene matches. The germline CDR1 and CDR2 sequences are LNHNV and YYDKDF (reference sequence).